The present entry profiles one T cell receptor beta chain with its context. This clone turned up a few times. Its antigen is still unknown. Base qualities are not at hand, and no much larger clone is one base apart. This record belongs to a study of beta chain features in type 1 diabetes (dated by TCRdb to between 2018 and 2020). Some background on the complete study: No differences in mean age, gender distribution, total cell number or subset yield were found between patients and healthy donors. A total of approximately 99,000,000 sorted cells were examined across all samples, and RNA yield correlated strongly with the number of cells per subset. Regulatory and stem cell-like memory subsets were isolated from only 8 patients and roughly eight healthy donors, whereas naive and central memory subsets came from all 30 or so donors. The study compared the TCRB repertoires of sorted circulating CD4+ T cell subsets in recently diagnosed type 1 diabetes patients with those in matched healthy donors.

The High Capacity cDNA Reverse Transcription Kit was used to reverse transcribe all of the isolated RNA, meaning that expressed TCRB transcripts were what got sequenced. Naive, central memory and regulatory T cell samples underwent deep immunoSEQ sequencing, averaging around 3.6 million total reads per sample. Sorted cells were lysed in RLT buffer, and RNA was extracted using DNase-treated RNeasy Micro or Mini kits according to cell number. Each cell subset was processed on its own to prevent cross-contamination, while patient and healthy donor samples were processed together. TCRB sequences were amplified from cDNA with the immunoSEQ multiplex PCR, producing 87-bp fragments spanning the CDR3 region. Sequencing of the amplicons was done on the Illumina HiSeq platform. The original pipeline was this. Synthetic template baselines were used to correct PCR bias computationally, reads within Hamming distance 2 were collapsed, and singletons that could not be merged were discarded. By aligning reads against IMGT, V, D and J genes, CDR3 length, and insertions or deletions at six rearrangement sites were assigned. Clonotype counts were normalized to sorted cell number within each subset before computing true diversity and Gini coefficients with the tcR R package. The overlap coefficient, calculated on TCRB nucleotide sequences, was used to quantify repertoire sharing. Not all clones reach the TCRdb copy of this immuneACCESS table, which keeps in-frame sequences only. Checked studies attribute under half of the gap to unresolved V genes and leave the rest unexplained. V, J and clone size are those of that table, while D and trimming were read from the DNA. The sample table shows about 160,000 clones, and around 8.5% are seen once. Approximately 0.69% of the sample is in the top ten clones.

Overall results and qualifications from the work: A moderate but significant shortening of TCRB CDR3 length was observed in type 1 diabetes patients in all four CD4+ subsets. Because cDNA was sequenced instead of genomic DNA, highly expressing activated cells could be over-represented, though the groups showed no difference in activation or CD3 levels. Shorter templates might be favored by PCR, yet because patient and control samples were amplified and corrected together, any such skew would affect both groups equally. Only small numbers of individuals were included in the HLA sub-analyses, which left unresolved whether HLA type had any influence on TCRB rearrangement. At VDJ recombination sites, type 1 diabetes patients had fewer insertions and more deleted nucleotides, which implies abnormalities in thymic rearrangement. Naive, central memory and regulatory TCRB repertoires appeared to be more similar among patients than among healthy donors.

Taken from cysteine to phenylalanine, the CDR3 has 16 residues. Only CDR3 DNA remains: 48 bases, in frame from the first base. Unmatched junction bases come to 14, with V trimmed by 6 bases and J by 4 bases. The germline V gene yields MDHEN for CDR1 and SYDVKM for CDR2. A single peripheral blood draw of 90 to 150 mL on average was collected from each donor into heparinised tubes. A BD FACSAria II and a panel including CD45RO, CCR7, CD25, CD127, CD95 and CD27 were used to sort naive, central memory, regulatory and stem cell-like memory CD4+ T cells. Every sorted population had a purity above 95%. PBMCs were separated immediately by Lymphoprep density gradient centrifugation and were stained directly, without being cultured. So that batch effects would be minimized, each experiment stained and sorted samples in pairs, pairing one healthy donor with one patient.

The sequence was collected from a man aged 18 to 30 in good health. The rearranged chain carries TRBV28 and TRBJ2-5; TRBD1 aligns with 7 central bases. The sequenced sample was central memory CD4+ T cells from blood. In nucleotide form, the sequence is TGTGCCAGCAGATCCACTGGGGGACAGAGGAGAGAGACCCAGTACTTC. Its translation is CASRSTGGQRRETQYF.